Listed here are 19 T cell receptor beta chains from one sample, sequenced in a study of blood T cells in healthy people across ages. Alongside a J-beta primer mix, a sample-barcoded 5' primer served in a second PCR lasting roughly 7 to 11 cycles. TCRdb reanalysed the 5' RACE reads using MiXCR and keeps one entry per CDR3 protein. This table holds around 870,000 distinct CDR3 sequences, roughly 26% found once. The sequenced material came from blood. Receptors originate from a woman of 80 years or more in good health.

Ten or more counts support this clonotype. This CDR3 reads CASSPTQRVGETQYF. The CDR3 DNA is TGTGCCAGCTCACCCACACAGCGAGTGGGAGAGACCCAGTACTTC. The rearrangement links TRBV18 to TRBJ2-5; D remains unclear. V dropped 3 bases and J dropped 4 bases, with 15 bases sitting between them. The CDR3 extends over 15 amino acids. From germline, CDR1 is KGHSH and CDR2 LQKENI.

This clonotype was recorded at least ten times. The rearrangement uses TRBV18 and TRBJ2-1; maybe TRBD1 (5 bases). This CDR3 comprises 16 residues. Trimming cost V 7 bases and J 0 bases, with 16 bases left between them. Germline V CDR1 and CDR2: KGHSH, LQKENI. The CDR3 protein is CASYSQAGSSYNEQFF. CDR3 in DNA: TGTGCCAGCTATTCACAGGCAGGAAGCTCCTACAATGAGCAGTTCTTC.

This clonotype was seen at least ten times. CDR3 protein: CASRNRGDRIGEQFF. In DNA form, the CDR3 reads TGTGCCAGCAGGAACCGGGGGGACAGGATCGGTGAGCAGTTCTTC. The chain recombines TRBV6-6 with TRBJ2-1; possibly TRBD1 for D (8 bases). Germline CDR1 is MNHNY and CDR2 is SVGAGI (reference sequence). The CDR3 extends over 15 amino acids. V was cut by 6 bases and J by 9 bases, with 21 bases left in between.

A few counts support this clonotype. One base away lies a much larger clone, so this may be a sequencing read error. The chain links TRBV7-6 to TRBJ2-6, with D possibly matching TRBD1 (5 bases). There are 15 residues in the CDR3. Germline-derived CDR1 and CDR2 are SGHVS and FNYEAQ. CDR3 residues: CASSLGATGANVRTF. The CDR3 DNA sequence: TGTGCCAGCAGCTTAGGGGCGACTGGGGCCAACGTCCGGACTTTC.

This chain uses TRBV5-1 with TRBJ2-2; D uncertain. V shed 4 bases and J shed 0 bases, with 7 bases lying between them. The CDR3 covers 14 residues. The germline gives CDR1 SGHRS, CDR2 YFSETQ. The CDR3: CASSVAANTGELFF. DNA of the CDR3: TGCGCCAGCAGCGTGGCCGCGAACACCGGGGAGCTGTTTTTT.

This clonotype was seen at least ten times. The CDR3 spells CSAGDRGVIETQYF. The DNA for the CDR3 is TGCAGTGCTGGGGACAGGGGGGTGATAGAGACCCAGTACTTC. The chain carries TRBV20-1 and TRBJ2-5, with TRBD1 matching 11 bases. CDR3 length: 14 amino acids. Trimming at V came to 5 bases and at J to 4 bases, leaving 6 bases not matched to a gene. Germline CDR1 and CDR2: DFQATT and SNEGSKA (reference sequence).

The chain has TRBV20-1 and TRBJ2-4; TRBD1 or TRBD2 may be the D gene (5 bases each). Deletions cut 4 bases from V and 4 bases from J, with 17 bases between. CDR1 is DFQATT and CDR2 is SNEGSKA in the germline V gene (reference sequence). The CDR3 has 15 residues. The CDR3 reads CSATTGTAVKNIQYF. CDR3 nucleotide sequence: TGCAGTGCTACTACCGGGACGGCCGTAAAAAACATTCAGTACTTC.

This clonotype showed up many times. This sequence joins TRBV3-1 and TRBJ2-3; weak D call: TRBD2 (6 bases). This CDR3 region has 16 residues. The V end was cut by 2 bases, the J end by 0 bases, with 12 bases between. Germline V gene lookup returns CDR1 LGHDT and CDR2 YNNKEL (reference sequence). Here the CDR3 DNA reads TGTGCCAGCAGCCAACTATCGGGGGAGAGCACAGATACGCAGTATTTT. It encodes CASSQLSGESTDTQYF.

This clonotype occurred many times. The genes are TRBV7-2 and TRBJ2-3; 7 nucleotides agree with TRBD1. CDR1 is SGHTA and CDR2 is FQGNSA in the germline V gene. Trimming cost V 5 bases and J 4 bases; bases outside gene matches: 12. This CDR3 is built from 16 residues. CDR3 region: CASSPHRGRSSDTQYF. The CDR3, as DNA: TGTGCCAGCAGCCCCCACAGGGGAAGGAGCTCAGATACGCAGTATTTT. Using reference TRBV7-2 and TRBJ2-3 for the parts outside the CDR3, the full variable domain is GAGVSQSPSNKVTEKGKDVELRCDPISGHTALYWYRQSLGQGLEFLIYFQGNSAPDKSGLPSDRFSAERTGGSVSTLTIQRTQQEDSAVYLCASSPHRGRSSDTQYFGPGTRLTVL.

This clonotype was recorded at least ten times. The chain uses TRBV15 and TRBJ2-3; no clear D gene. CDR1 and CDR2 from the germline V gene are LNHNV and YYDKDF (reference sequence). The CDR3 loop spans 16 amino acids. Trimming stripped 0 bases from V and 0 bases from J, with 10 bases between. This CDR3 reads CATSRELGTSTDTQYF. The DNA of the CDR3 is TGTGCCACCAGCAGAGAACTGGGTACTAGCACAGATACGCAGTATTTT.

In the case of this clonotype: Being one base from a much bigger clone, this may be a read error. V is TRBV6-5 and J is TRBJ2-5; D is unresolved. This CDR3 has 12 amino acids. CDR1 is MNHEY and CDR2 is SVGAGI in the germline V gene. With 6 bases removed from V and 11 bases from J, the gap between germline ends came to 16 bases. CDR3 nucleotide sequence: TGTGCCAGCAGGCGCTTTGGGAATGAGCAGTACTTC. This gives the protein CASRRFGNEQYF.

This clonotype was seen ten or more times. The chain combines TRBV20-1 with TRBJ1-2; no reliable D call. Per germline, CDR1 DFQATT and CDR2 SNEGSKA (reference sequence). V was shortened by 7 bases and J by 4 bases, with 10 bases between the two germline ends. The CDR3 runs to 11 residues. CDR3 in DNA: TGCAGTGTCACGGACGGCTATGGCTACACCTTC. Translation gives CSVTDGYGYTF.

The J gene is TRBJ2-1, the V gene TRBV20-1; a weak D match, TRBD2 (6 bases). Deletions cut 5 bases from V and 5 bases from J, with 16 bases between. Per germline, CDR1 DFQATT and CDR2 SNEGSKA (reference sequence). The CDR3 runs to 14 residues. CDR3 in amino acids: CSASTGVDHNEQFF. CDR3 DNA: TGCAGTGCTTCGACGGGGGTCGACCACAATGAGCAGTTCTTC.

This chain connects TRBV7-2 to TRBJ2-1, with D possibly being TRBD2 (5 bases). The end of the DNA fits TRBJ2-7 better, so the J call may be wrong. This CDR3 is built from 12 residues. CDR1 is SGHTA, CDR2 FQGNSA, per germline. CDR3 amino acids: CASASGRWEQYF. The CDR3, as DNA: TGTGCCAGCGCGAGCGGTCGGTGGGAGCAGTACTTC.

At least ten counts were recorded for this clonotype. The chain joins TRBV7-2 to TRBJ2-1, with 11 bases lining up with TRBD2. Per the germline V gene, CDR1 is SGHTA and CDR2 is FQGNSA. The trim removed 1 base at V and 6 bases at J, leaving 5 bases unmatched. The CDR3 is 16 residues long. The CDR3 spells CASSLVPSGGFNEQFF. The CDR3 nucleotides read TGTGCCAGCAGCTTAGTACCTAGCGGGGGGTTCAATGAGCAGTTCTTC.

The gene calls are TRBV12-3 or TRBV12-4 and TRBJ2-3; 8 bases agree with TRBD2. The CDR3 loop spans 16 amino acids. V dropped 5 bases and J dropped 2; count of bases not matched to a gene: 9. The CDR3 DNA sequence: TGTGCCAGCAGTCTGTCGGGGGGGGCCTTCACAGATACGCAGTATTTT. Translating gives CASSLSGGAFTDTQYF.

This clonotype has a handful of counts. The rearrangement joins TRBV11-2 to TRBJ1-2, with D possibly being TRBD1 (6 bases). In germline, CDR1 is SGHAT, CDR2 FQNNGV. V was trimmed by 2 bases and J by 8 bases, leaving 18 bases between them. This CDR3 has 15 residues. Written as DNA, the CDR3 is TGTGCCAGCAGCTTATCCCCCGGGGGGGCGCTGGGCTACACCTTC. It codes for CASSLSPGGALGYTF.

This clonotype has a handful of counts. The CDR3, as DNA: TGTGCCTACACAGGGGCACTGGGGTACAATGAGCAGTTCTTC. Protein: CAYTGALGYNEQFF. V is TRBV30 and J is TRBJ2-1; TRBD1 matches at 7 bases. In germline, CDR1 is GTSNPN, CDR2 SVGIG (reference sequence). This CDR3 has 14 residues. V lost 7 bases and J lost 4; bases outside the gene matches: 10.

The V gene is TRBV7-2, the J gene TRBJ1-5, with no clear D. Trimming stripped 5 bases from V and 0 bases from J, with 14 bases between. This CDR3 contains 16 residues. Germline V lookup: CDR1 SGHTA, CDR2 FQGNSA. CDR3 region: CASSQFVGYSNQPQHF. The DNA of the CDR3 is TGTGCCAGCAGCCAGTTCGTCGGCTATAGCAATCAGCCCCAGCATTTT. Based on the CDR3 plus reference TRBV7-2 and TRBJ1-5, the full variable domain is GAGVSQSPSNKVTEKGKDVELRCDPISGHTALYWYRQSLGQGLEFLIYFQGNSAPDKSGLPSDRFSAERTGGSVSTLTIQRTQQEDSAVYLCASSQFVGYSNQPQHFGDGTRLSIL.